This TCR beta chain was recovered during a study of Graves' ophthalmopathy and Graves' hyperthyroidism. The study, taken as a whole, reports: The authors also found most expanded thyroid clonotypes above 0.001 frequency in blood.

This CDR3 spans 13 amino acids. The V and J ends lost 8 bases and 5 bases respectively, with 12 bases between them. CDR1 and CDR2 from the germline V gene are MNHEY and SVGEGT. Investigators amplified TCR beta CDR3 regions from RNA transcripts. In the first round, RT-PCR was carried out with HTBI primers, and a multiplex PCR formed the second round. In TCRdb, the multiplex PCR reads were re-called with MiXCR into one record per CDR3 protein. The profile shows over 500,000 distinct CDR3 sequences, approximately 21% of them singletons. In the case of this clonotype: Antigen unknown.

The sequence was collected from a woman under 30 with stable Graves' hyperthyroidism. Some clones in this sample may be carry-over from other donors' samples. The sequenced material came from peripheral blood. This chain uses TRBV6-2 or TRBV6-3 with TRBJ2-2; no clear D gene. The CDR3 DNA follows: TGTGCCAGCGCCCGACTTGAAACCGGGGAGCTGTTTTTT. Translating gives CASARLETGELFF.